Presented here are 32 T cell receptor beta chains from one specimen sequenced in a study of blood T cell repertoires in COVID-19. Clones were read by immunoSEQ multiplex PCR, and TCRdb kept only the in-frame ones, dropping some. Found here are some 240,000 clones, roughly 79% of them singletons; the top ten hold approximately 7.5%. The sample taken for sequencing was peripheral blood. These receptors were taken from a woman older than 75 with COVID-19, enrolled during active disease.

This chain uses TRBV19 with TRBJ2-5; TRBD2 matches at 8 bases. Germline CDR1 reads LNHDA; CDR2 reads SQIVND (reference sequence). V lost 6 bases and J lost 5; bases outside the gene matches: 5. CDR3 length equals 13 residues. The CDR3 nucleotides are TGTGCCAGTAGAACTAGCGGAGTGGAGACCCAGTACTTC. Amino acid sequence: CASRTSGVETQYF.

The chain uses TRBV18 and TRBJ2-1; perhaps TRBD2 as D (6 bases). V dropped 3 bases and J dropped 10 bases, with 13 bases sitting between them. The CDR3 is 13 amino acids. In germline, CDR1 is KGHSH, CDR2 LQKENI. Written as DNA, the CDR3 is TGTGCCAGCTCACCGCTAGCGACTACCGAGCAGTTCTTC. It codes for CASSPLATTEQFF.

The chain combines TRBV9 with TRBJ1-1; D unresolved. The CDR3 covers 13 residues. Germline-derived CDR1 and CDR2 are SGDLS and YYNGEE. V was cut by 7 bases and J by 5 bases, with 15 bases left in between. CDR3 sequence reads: CASGFGQETEAFF. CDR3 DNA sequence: TGTGCCAGCGGATTTGGCCAGGAAACTGAAGCTTTCTTT. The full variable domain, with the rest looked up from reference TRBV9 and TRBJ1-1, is DSGVTQTPKHLITATGQRVTLRCSPRSGDLSVYWYQQSLDQGLQFLIQYYNGEERAKGNILERFSAQQFPDLHSELNLSSLELGDSALYFCASGFGQETEAFFGQGTRLTVV.

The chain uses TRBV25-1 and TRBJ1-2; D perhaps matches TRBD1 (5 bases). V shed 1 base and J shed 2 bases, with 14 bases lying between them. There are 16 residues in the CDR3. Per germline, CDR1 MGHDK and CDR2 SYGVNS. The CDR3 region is CASSELGSGDNYGYTF. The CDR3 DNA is TGTGCCAGCAGTGAATTGGGAAGCGGGGACAACTATGGCTACACCTTC.

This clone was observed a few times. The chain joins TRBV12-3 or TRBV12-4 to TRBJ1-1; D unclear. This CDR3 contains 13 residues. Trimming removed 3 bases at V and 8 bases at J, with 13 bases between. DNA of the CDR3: TGTGCCAGCAGTTTTTTCTCCGACTCCGAAGCTTTCTTT. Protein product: CASSFFSDSEAFF.

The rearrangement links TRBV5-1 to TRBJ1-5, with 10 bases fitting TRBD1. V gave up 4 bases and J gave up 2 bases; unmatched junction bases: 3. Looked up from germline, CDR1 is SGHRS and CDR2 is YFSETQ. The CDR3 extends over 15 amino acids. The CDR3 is CASSAGTGGNQPQHF. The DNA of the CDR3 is TGCGCCAGCAGCGCAGGGACAGGGGGCAATCAGCCCCAGCATTTT.

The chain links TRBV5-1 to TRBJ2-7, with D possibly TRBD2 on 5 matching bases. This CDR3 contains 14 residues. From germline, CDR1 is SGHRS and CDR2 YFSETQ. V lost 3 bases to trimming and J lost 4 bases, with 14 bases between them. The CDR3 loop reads CASSSGDRGYEQYF. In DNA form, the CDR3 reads TGCGCCAGCAGCTCCGGAGACCGCGGGTACGAGCAGTACTTC.

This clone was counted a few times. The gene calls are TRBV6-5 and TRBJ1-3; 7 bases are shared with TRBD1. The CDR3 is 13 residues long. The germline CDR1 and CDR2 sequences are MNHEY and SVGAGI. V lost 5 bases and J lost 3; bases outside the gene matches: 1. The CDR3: CASSRQGGNTIYF. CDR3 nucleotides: TGTGCCAGCAGTCGACAGGGTGGAAACACCATATATTTT.

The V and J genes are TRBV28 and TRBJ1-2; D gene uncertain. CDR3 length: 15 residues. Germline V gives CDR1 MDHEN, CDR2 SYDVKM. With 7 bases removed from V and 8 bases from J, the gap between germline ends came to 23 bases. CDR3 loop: CASTQNAAGGRGYTF. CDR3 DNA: TGTGCCAGCACCCAAAACGCGGCAGGTGGGAGAGGCTACACCTTC.

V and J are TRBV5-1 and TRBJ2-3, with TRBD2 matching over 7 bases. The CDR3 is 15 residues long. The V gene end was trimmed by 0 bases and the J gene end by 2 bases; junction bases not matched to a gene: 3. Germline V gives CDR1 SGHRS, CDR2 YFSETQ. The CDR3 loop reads CASSLAGRNTDTQYF. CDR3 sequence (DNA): TGCGCCAGCAGCTTGGCCGGGAGGAACACAGATACGCAGTATTTT.

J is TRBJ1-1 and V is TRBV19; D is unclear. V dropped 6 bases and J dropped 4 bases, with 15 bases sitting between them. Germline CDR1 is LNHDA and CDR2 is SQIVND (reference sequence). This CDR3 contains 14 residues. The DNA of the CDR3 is TGTGCCAGTAGGCGAACAGAATTTAGCACTGAAGCTTTCTTT. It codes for CASRRTEFSTEAFF. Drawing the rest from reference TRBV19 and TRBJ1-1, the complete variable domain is DGGITQSPKYLFRKEGQNVTLSCEQNLNHDAMYWYRQDPGQGLRLIYYSQIVNDFQKGDIAEGYSVSREKKESFPLTVTSAQKNPTAFYLCASRRTEFSTEAFFGQGTRLTVV.

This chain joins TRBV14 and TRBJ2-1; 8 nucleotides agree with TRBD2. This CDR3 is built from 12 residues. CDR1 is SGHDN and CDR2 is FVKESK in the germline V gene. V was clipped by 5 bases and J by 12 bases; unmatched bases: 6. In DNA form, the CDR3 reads TGTGCCAGCAGCGGGACTAGGCATCCGCAGTTCTTC. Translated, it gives CASSGTRHPQFF.

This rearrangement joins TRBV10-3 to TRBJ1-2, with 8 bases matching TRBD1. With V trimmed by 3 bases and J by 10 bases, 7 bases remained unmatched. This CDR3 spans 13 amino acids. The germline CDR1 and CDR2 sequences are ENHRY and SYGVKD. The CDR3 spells CAISEWTGRDYTF. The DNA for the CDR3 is TGTGCCATCAGTGAATGGACAGGGAGGGACTACACCTTC.

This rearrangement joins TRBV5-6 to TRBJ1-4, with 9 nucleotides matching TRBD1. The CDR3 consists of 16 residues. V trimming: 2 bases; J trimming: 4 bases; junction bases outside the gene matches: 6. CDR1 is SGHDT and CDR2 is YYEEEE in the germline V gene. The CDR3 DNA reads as TGTGCCAGCAGCTTAAGCCGGGACAGGGTTAATGAAAAACTGTTTTTT. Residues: CASSLSRDRVNEKLFF. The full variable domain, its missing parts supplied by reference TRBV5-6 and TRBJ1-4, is DAGVTQSPTHLIKTRGQQVTLRCSPKSGHDTVSWYQQALGQGPQFIFQYYEEEERQRGNFPDRFSGHQFPNYSSELNVNALLLGDSALYLCASSLSRDRVNEKLFFGSGTQLSVL.

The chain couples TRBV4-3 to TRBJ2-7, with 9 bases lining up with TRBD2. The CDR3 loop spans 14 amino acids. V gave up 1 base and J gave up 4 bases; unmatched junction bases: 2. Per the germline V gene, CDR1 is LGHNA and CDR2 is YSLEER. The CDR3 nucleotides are TGCGCCAGCAGCCAAGGGCTAGCGGGGTACGAGCAGTACTTC. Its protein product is CASSQGLAGYEQYF.

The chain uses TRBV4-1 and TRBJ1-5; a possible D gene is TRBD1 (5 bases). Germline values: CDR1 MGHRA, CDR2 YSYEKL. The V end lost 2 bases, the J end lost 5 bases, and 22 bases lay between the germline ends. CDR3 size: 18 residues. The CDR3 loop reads CASSQKPGGGIRDQPQHF. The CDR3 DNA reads TGCGCCAGCAGCCAAAAGCCCGGGGGGGGGATAAGGGATCAGCCCCAGCATTTT.

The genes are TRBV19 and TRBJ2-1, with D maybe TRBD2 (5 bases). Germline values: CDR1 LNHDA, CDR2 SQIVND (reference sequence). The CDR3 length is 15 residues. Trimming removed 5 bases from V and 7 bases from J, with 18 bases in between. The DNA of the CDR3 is TGTGCCAGTAGTTCAATCGCATTGGGAGAGAATGAGCAGTTCTTC. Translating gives CASSSIALGENEQFF.

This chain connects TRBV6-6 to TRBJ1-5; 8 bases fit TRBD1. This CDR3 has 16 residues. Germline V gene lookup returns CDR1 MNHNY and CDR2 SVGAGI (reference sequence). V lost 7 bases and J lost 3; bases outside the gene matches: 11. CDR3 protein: CASTLRGTGVNQPQHF. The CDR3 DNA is TGTGCCAGCACCCTAAGGGGGACAGGTGTCAATCAGCCCCAGCATTTT.

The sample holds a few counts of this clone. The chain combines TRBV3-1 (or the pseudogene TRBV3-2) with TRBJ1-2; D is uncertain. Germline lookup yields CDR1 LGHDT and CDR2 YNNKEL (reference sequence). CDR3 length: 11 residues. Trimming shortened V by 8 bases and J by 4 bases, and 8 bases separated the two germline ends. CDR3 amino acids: CASSSSYGYTF. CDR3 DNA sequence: TGTGCCAGCTCCTCCTCCTATGGCTACACCTTC.

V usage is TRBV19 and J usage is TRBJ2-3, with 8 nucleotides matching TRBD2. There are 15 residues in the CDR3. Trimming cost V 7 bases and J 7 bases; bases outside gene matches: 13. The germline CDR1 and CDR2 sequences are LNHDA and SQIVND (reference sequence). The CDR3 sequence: CASNGPAGVGNTQYF. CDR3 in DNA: TGTGCCAGTAACGGTCCAGCGGGAGTGGGAAATACGCAGTATTTT.

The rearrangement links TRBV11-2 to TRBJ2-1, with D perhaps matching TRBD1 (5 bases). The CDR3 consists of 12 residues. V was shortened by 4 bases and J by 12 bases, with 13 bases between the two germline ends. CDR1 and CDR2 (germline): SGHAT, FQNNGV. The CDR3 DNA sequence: TGTGCCAGCAGCTCCAAGGGGTTTTGGCAGTTCTTC. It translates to CASSSKGFWQFF.

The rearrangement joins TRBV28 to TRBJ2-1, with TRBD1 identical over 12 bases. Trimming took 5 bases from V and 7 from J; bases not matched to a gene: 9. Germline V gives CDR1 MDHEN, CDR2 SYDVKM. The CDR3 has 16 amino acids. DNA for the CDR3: TGTGCCAGCAGTCCTCCGGGACAGGGGGCAGGAAATGAGCAGTTCTTC. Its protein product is CASSPPGQGAGNEQFF. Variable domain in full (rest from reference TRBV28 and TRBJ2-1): DVKVTQSSRYLVKRTGEKVFLECVQDMDHENMFWYRQDPGLGLRLIYFSYDVKMKEKGDIPEGYSVSREKKERFSLILESASTNQTSMYLCASSPPGQGAGNEQFFGPGTRLTVL.

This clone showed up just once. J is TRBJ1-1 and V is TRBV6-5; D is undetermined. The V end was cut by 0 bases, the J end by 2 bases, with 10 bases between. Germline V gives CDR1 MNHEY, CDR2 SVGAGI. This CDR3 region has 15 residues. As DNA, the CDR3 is TGTGCCAGCAGTTACTCGGAGGGTCGAAACACTGAAGCTTTCTTT. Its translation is CASSYSEGRNTEAFF.

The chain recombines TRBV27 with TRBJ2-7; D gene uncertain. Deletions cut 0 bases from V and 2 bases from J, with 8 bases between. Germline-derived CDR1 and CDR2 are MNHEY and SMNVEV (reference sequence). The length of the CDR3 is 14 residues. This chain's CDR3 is CASSLSRVPYEQYF. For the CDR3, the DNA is TGTGCCAGCAGTTTATCCCGGGTTCCCTACGAGCAGTACTTC.

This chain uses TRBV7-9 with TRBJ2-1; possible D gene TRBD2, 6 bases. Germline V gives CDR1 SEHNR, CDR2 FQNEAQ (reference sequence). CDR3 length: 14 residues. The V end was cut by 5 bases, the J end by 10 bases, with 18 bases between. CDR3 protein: CASSLNFGLAEQFF. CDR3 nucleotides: TGTGCCAGCAGCCTAAATTTTGGGCTAGCGGAGCAGTTCTTC.

CDR3 nucleotides: TGTGCCAGCAGAGGTAGCGGGAGAACAGATACGCAGTATTTT. Amino acids: CASRGSGRTDTQYF. The V and J genes are TRBV28 and TRBJ2-3; 9 bases line up with TRBD2. Germline lookup yields CDR1 MDHEN and CDR2 SYDVKM. The junction had 4 bases not matched to a gene; V was cut back by 6 bases and J by 3 bases. This CDR3 contains 14 residues.

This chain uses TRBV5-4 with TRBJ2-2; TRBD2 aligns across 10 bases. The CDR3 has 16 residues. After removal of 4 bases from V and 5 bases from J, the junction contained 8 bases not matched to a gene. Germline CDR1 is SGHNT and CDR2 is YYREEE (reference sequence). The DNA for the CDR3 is TGTGCCAGCAGCGCTGGGACTAGCGCTGTAACCGGGGAGCTGTTTTTT. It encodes CASSAGTSAVTGELFF.

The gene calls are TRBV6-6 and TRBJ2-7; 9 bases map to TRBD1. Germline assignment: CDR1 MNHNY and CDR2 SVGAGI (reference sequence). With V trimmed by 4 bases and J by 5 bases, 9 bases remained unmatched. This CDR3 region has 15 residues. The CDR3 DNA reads TGTGCCAGCAGTTTGACCCCGGGACAGGGTGACGAGCAGTACTTC. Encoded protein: CASSLTPGQGDEQYF.

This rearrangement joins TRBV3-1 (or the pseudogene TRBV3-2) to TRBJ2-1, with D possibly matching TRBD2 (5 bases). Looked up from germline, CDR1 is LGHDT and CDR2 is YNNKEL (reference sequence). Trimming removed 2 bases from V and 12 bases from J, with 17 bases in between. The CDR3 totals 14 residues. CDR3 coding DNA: TGTGCCAGCAGCCAACTTTCCGACGGGATCCTGCAGTTCTTC. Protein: CASSQLSDGILQFF.

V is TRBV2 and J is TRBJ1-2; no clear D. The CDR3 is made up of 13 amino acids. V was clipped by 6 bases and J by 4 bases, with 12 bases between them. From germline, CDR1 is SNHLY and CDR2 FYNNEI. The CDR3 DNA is TGTGCCAGCAGACCTCGAGAGGGCTATGGCTACACCTTC. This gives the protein CASRPREGYGYTF.

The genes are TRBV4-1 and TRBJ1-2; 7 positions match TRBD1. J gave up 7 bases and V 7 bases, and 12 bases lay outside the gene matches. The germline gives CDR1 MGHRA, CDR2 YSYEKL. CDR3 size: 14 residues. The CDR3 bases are TGCGCCAGCACCCTAGACAGGGCCGGTTCTGGCTACACCTTC. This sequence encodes CASTLDRAGSGYTF.

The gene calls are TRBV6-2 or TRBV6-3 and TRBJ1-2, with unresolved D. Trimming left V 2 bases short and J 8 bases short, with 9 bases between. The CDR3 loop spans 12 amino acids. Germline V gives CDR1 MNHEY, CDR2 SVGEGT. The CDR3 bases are TGTGCCAGCAGTTACCTCCCAGAAGGCTACACCTTC. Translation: CASSYLPEGYTF.